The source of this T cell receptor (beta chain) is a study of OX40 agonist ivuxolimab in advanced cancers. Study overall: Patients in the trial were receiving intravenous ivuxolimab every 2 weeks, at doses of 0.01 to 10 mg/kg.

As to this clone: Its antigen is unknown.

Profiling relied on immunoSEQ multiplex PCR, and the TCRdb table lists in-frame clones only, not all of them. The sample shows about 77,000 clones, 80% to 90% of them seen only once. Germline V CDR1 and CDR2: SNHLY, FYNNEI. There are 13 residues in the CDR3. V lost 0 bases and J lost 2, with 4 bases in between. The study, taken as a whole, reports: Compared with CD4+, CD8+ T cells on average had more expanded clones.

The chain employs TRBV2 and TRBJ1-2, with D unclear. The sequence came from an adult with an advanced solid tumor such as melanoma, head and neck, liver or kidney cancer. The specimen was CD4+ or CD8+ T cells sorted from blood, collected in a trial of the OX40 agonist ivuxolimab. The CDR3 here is CASSEAGNYGYTF. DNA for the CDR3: TGTGCCAGCAGTGAAGCAGGGAACTATGGCTACACCTTC.